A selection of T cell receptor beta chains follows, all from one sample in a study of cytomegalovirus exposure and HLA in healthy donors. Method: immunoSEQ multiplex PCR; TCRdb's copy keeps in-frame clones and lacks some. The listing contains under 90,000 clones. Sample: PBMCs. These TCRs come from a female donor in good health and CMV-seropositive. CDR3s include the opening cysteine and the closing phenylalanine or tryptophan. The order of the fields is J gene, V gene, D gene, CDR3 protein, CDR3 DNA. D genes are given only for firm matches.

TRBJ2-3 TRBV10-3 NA CAISEPGGTDTQYF TGTGCCATCAGTGAACCCGGGGGCACAGATACGCAGTATTTT
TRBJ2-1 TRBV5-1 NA CASSLEFAGHEQFF TGCGCCAGCAGCTTGGAATTTGCGGGTCATGAGCAGTTCTTC
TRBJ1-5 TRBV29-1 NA CSVEMGARYQPQHF TGCAGCGTTGAAATGGGGGCGCGTTATCAGCCCCAGCATTTT
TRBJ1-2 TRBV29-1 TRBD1 CSVGTGNYGYTF TGCAGCGTTGGGACAGGGAACTATGGCTACACCTTC
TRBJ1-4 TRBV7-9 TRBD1 CASRKDRSEKLFF TGTGCCAGCAGGAAGGACAGGTCTGAAAAACTGTTTTTT
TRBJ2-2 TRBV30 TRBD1 CAWSVGTGVTGELFF TGTGCCTGGAGTGTAGGGACAGGGGTCACCGGGGAGCTGTTTTTT
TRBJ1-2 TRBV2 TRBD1 CASSEVQGVLAYGYTF TGTGCCAGCAGTGAGGTACAGGGGGTCTTGGCCTATGGCTACACCTTC
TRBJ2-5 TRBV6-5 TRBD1 CASSEGQGQETQYF TGTGCCAGCAGTGAAGGACAGGGACAAGAGACCCAGTACTTC
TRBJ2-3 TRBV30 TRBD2 CAWRKTSGADTQYF TGTGCCTGGAGGAAGACTAGCGGGGCAGATACGCAGTATTTT
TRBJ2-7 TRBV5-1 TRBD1 CASSPGTGGTYEQYF TGCGCCAGCAGCCCCGGGACAGGGGGGACCTACGAGCAGTACTTC
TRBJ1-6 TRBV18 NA CASSPGVKNSPLHF TGTGCCAGCTCACCCGGGGTGAAGAATTCACCCCTCCACTTT
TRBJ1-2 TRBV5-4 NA CASSSPSEPLNYGYTF TGTGCCAGCAGCTCCCCCTCAGAACCTCTTAACTATGGCTACACCTTC
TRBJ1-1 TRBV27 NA CASSFDRNTEAFF TGTGCCAGCAGTTTCGACAGAAACACTGAAGCTTTCTTT